A selection of T cell receptor beta chains follows, all from one sample in a study of shared clonotypes between healthy human individuals. Repertoires were generated with immunoSEQ multiplex PCR, while TCRdb's copy carries only in-frame clones and drops some. Of millions of clones in the sample, about 95% were seen once. Sequenced input: naive CD8+ T cells sorted from blood. Receptors originate from a young man in good health. Both conserved end residues are part of each CDR3. A D gene is named only where the DNA matches it firmly. Clone size is stated in some rows and not others, as once, few, many or a class when expanded.

TRBD1	TRBV27	.	TRBJ2-7	CASSLGQGGEQYF	TGTGCCAGCAGTTTAGGACAGGGTGGCGAGCAGTACTTC
TRBD1	TRBV5-1	.	TRBJ1-2	CASSEDRVDYTF	TGCGCCAGCAGCGAGGACAGGGTCGACTACACCTTC
.	TRBV28	.	TRBJ2-7	CASSFLSTGWFSNEQYF	TGTGCCAGCAGTTTCCTTTCGACAGGTTGGTTCTCTAACGAGCAGTACTTC
.	TRBV11-2	.	TRBJ2-7	CASSLEVWGSYEQYF	TGTGCCAGCAGCTTAGAGGTTTGGGGTTCCTACGAGCAGTACTTC
.	TRBV19	few	TRBJ2-1	CASTEGPETNEQFF	TGTGCCAGTACCGAGGGGCCGGAGACCAATGAGCAGTTCTTC
TRBD1	TRBV2	.	TRBJ2-7	CASSVGQGGYEQYF	TGTGCCAGCAGTGTTGGACAGGGAGGCTACGAGCAGTACTTC
TRBD1	TRBV28	.	TRBJ2-3	CASSRDRDNTDTQYF	TGTGCCAGCAGCCGGGACAGGGATAACACAGATACGCAGTATTTT
.	TRBV29-1	.	TRBJ1-2	CSVQATKGYTF	TGCAGCGTACAGGCTACAAAAGGCTACACCTTC
.	TRBV5-5	.	TRBJ1-2	CASSMDSYGYTF	TGTGCCAGCAGCATGGACAGCTATGGCTACACCTTC
TRBD2	TRBV4-2	.	TRBJ2-1	CASSQESLAGDEQFF	TGTGCCAGCAGCCAAGAAAGCCTAGCGGGCGATGAGCAGTTCTTC